The source of this T cell receptor beta chain is a study of T cell responses to AZD1222 COVID-19 vaccine. In this sample, this clone turned up a few times. What it binds is unknown. Trimming took 10 bases from V and 4 from J; bases not matched to a gene: 12. The CDR3 sequence is 16 residues long. Germline values: CDR1 LNHDA, CDR2 SQIVND (reference sequence). The table came from immunoSEQ multiplex PCR; TCRdb's copy has only in-frame clones and leaves some out. The table shows more than 85,000 clones, with 80% to 90% occurring only once. General study findings and limits: Among those given AZD1222, only 6 or 7 were seropositive at baseline.

The clonotype originates from an adult in good health. The V and J genes are TRBV19 and TRBJ1-5; 11 bases fit TRBD1. Sequenced material: peripheral blood, taken on day 0 of AZD1222 vaccination. The chain's CDR3 is CATTPWGTGGNQPQHF. The CDR3 DNA is TGTGCCACTACGCCCTGGGGGACAGGGGGGAATCAGCCCCAGCATTTT.